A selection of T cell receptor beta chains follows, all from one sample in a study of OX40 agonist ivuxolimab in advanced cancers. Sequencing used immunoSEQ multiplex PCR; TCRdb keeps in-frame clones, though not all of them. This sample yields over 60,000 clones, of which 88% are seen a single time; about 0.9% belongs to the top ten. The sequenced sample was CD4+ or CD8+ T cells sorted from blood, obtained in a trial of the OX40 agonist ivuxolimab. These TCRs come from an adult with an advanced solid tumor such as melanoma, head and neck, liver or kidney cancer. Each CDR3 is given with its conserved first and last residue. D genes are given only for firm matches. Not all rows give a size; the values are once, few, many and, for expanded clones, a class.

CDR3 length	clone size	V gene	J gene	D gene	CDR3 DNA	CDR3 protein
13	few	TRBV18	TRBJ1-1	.	TGTGCCAGCTCACCTAATGGGGACACTGAAGCTTTCTTT	CASSPNGDTEAFF
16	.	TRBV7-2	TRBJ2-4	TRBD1	TGTGCCAGCAGCTACAAGACAGGGCAGGCCAAAAACATTCAGTACTTC	CASSYKTGQAKNIQYF
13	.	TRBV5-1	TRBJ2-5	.	TGCGCCAGCAGCGGGGACGGTCAAGAGACCCAGTACTTC	CASSGDGQETQYF
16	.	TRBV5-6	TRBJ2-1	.	TGTGCCAGCAGCTTGGGAGGCGGACATGTCTACAATGAGCAGTTCTTC	CASSLGGGHVYNEQFF
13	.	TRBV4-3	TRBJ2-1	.	TGCGCCAGCAGCCAAGATCGCGCCCATGAGCAGTTCTTC	CASSQDRAHEQFF
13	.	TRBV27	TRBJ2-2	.	TGTGCCAGCAGTTTACGGGGGACCGGGGAGCTGTTTTTT	CASSLRGTGELFF
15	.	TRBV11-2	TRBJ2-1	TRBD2	TGTGCCAGCAGGACTAGCGGGAGAAGGTACAATGAGCAGTTCTTC	CASRTSGRRYNEQFF
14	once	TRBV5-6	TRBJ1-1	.	TGTGCCAGCAGCTTGGACAGGTCGAACACTGAAGCTTTCTTT	CASSLDRSNTEAFF
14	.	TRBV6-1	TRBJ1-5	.	TGTGCCAGCACCCGCGCGGGGAGCAATCAGCCCCAGCATTTT	CASTRAGSNQPQHF
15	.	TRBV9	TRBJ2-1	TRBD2	TGTGCCAGCAGCGCCGGGACTAGCGGGTACAATGAGCAGTTCTTC	CASSAGTSGYNEQFF
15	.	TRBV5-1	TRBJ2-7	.	TGCGCCAGCAGCTTGGCGTGGGGTGCGTCCTACGAGCAGTACTTC	CASSLAWGASYEQYF
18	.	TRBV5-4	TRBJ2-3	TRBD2	TGTGCCAGCAGCTTCGCTAGCGGGATCCTAGCTTTGACAGATACGCAGTATTTT	CASSFASGILALTDTQYF
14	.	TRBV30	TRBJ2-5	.	TGTGCCTGGAGTAAGCAAGGGACATTAGAGACCCAGTACTTC	CAWSKQGTLETQYF
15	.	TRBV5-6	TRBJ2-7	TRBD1	TGTGCCAGCAGCTTGATGGGGACAGGGCCCTACGAGCAGTACTTC	CASSLMGTGPYEQYF
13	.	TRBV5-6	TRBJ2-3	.	TGTGCCAGCAGCTTGAGAGGAGCAGATACGCAGTATTTT	CASSLRGADTQYF
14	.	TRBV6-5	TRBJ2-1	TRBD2	TGTGCCAGCAGTTTCGCTAGCGGGTCAACTGAGCAGTTCTTC	CASSFASGSTEQFF
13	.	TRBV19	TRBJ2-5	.	TGTGCCAGTAGCGGCGGGGCACAAGAGACCCAGTACTTC	CASSGGAQETQYF
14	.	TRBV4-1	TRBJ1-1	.	TGCGCCAGCAGCCAAGAATTGGGGGCGCTTGGAGCTTTCTTT	CASSQELGALGAFF
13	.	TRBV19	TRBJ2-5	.	TGTGCCAGTAGTATCCACAGGTCCGAGACCCAGTACTTC	CASSIHRSETQYF
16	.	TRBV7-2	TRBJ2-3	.	TGTGCCAGCAGCTTAGGGACGGATATTAGCACAGATACGCAGTATTTT	CASSLGTDISTDTQYF
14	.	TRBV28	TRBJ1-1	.	TGTGCCAGCACAACCGGGGCGGTGAACACTGAAGCTTTCTTT	CASTTGAVNTEAFF
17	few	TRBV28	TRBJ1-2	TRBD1	TGTGCCAGCAGTTTATTAATGGTCGGACAGGGAACCTATGGCTACACCTTC	CASSLLMVGQGTYGYTF
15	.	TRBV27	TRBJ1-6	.	TGTGCCAGCAGCGCCGACAGAAGTTATAATTCACCCCTCCACTTT	CASSADRSYNSPLHF
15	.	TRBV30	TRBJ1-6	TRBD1	TGTGCCTGGAGTGTCCGGACAGGGGGAAATTCACCCCTCCACTTT	CAWSVRTGGNSPLHF
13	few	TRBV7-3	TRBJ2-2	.	TGTGCCAGCAGCCCATGGGACGGGCGGGAGCTGTTTTTT	CASSPWDGRELFF
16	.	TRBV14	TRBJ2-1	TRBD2	TGTGCCAGCAACCTAGCGGGGATGAGCTCCTACAATGAGCAGTTCTTC	CASNLAGMSSYNEQFF
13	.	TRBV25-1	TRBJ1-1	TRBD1	TGTGCCAGTGGGACAGGGAGAGGCACTGAAGCTTTCTTT	CASGTGRGTEAFF
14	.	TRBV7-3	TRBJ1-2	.	TGTGCCAGCAGCTTAAATCCGGGGAACTATGGCTACACCTTC	CASSLNPGNYGYTF
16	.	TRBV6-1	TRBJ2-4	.	TGTGCCAGCAGCGAATCGGGACTCCTAGCCAAAAACATTCAGTACTTC	CASSESGLLAKNIQYF
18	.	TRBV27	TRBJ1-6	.	TGTGCCAGCAGCCCCGTGGCTCCGGGACGGATATTTAATTCACCCCTCCACTTT	CASSPVAPGRIFNSPLHF
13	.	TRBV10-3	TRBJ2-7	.	TGTGCCATCGCTAAGACTGAAGGATACGAGCAGTACTTC	CAIAKTEGYEQYF
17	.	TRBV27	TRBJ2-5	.	TGTGCCAGCAGTTTATTCGGAACTCGTAGCGGCCAAGAGACCCAGTACTTC	CASSLFGTRSGQETQYF
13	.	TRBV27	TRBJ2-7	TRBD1	TGTGCCAGCAGACAGGGGGGTGGCTACGAGCAGTACTTC	CASRQGGGYEQYF
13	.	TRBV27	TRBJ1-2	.	TGTGCCAGCAGCCCCACCCGCGGCTATGGCTACACCTTC	CASSPTRGYGYTF
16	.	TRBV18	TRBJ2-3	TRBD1	TGTGCCAGCTCACCACTCCGGACAGGGAGTACAGATACGCAGTATTTT	CASSPLRTGSTDTQYF
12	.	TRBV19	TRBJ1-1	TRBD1	TGTGCCAGTAGGGGACAGTACACTGAAGCTTTCTTT	CASRGQYTEAFF